Listed below are T cell receptor beta chains from one sample, sequenced in a study of cytomegalovirus exposure and HLA in healthy donors. Data came from immunoSEQ multiplex PCR; TCRdb stores just in-frame clones and leaves some out. The sample records some 99,000 clones, roughly 79% being singletons. The sequenced sample consisted of PBMCs. These TCRs come from a woman aged 25 to 45 in good health and CMV-seronegative. The CDR3 runs from the conserved cysteine through the conserved F or W. A D gene is named only where the DNA matches it firmly. A row's size may be missing; if present it is once, few, many or a size class.

V gene: TRBV19
J gene: TRBJ2-2
D gene: TRBD1
clone size: .
CDR3 DNA: TGTGCCAGTAGTAGGTTGTCGGTCAGGGGGACCGGGGAGCTGTTTTTT
CDR3 protein: CASSRLSVRGTGELFF

V gene: TRBV6-6
J gene: TRBJ2-2
D gene: .
clone size: .
CDR3 DNA: TGTGCCAGCAGTTACTCGCGCACCGGGGAGCTGTTTTTT
CDR3 protein: CASSYSRTGELFF

V gene: TRBV10-3
J gene: TRBJ2-1
D gene: TRBD1
clone size: .
CDR3 DNA: TGTGCCATCAGCGGACAGGGGGACAATGAGCAGTTCTTC
CDR3 protein: CAISGQGDNEQFF

V gene: TRBV5-8
J gene: TRBJ2-3
D gene: TRBD2
clone size: .
CDR3 DNA: TGTGCCAGCAGCTCCCAACGGTCTAGCGGGGGCACAGATACGCAGTATTTT
CDR3 protein: CASSSQRSSGGTDTQYF

V gene: TRBV7-2
J gene: TRBJ1-2
D gene: .
clone size: .
CDR3 DNA: TGTGCCAGCAGCTCAGACACAGGGTTCTATGGCTACACCTTC
CDR3 protein: CASSSDTGFYGYTF

V gene: TRBV9
J gene: TRBJ1-2
D gene: .
clone size: .
CDR3 DNA: TGTGCCAGCAGCGTACAGGGGAATGGCTACACCTTC
CDR3 protein: CASSVQGNGYTF

V gene: TRBV25-1
J gene: TRBJ2-1
D gene: .
clone size: once
CDR3 DNA: TGTGCCAGCAGTGGTTCAAGCGGAGATGCCTACAATGAGCAGTTCTTC
CDR3 protein: CASSGSSGDAYNEQFF

V gene: TRBV2
J gene: TRBJ1-2
D gene: .
clone size: .
CDR3 DNA: TGTGCCAGCAGCGAAATGGGCATCGGCTTC
CDR3 protein: CASSEMGIGF

V gene: TRBV5-1
J gene: TRBJ2-1
D gene: .
clone size: once
CDR3 DNA: TGCGCCAGCAGCTTGGATTCGTGGGGCGCTTTTTCCTACAATGAGCAGTTCTTC
CDR3 protein: CASSLDSWGAFSYNEQFF

V gene: TRBV10-2
J gene: TRBJ2-7
D gene: TRBD1
clone size: once
CDR3 DNA: TGCGCCAGCAGTGACCCGGGACAGGGTAGTTACGAGCAGTACTTC
CDR3 protein: CASSDPGQGSYEQYF

V gene: TRBV6-1
J gene: TRBJ2-7
D gene: TRBD2
clone size: .
CDR3 DNA: TGTGCCAGCAGGGAGGGACTAGCGGGACCCTACGAGCAGTACTTC
CDR3 protein: CASREGLAGPYEQYF

V gene: TRBV7-8
J gene: TRBJ1-1
D gene: .
clone size: .
CDR3 DNA: TGTGCCAGCAGCCTCCGGTCGGGGATGAACACTGAAGCTTTCTTT
CDR3 protein: CASSLRSGMNTEAFF

V gene: TRBV4-1
J gene: TRBJ2-2
D gene: TRBD2
clone size: .
CDR3 DNA: TGCGCCAGCAGCCAAGGGCGGGGGTACACCGGGGAGCTGTTTTTT
CDR3 protein: CASSQGRGYTGELFF

V gene: TRBV4-3
J gene: TRBJ1-2
D gene: .
clone size: .
CDR3 DNA: TGCGCCAGCAGCCAGAGCGGCTCTAACTATGGCTACACCTTC
CDR3 protein: CASSQSGSNYGYTF

V gene: TRBV5-1
J gene: TRBJ2-1
D gene: TRBD2
clone size: .
CDR3 DNA: TGCGCCAGCAGCTTGGGTACTAGCGGGACTTACAATGAGCAGTTCTTC
CDR3 protein: CASSLGTSGTYNEQFF

V gene: TRBV5-1
J gene: TRBJ2-1
D gene: TRBD2
clone size: .
CDR3 DNA: TGCGCCAGCAGCTTTGAGTTAACTAGCGGGGGGTACAATGAGCAGTTCTTC
CDR3 protein: CASSFELTSGGYNEQFF

V gene: TRBV15
J gene: TRBJ1-4
D gene: TRBD1
clone size: .
CDR3 DNA: TGTGCCACCAGCAGAGACAGGGGGCAGTACGAAAAACTGTTTTTT
CDR3 protein: CATSRDRGQYEKLFF

V gene: TRBV12-5
J gene: TRBJ2-1
D gene: TRBD2
clone size: .
CDR3 DNA: TGTGCTAGTGAACCGGGACTAGCGGGAGTAATGGGTGAGCAGTTCTTC
CDR3 protein: CASEPGLAGVMGEQFF

V gene: TRBV5-5
J gene: TRBJ1-4
D gene: .
clone size: .
CDR3 DNA: TGTGCCAGCAGCACCTCCAGGGACTCTAATGAAAAACTGTTTTTT
CDR3 protein: CASSTSRDSNEKLFF

V gene: TRBV12-5
J gene: TRBJ2-3
D gene: TRBD1
clone size: .
CDR3 DNA: TGTGCTAGTGGGAATAGAGGGGAGGGACAGGGGGTCTCAGAGATAGATACGCAGTATTTT
CDR3 protein: CASGNRGEGQGVSEIDTQYF

V gene: TRBV5-1
J gene: TRBJ2-1
D gene: TRBD2
clone size: .
CDR3 DNA: TGCGCCAGCAGCTTGGTTGGGGGACTAGCGGAACAGACCCGGGAGCAGTTCTTC
CDR3 protein: CASSLVGGLAEQTREQFF

V gene: TRBV6-6
J gene: TRBJ1-1
D gene: .
clone size: .
CDR3 DNA: TGTGCCAGCAGGAAGACAGATATGAACACTGAAGCTTTCTTT
CDR3 protein: CASRKTDMNTEAFF

V gene: TRBV18
J gene: TRBJ2-1
D gene: TRBD2
clone size: .
CDR3 DNA: TGTGCCAGCTCACCAATAGCGGGACCCTACAATGAGCAGTTCTTC
CDR3 protein: CASSPIAGPYNEQFF

V gene: TRBV28
J gene: TRBJ2-5
D gene: .
clone size: .
CDR3 DNA: TGTGCCAGCAGTGTTGATGGGAGCGTAAAGACCCAGTACTTC
CDR3 protein: CASSVDGSVKTQYF

V gene: TRBV7-9
J gene: TRBJ1-1
D gene: .
clone size: .
CDR3 DNA: TGTTCCAGCAGCTTAGCGGATACCCGACAGTGGGGCACTGAAGCTTTCTTT
CDR3 protein: CSSSLADTRQWGTEAFF

V gene: TRBV28
J gene: TRBJ1-1
D gene: .
clone size: .
CDR3 DNA: TGTGCCAGCAGTCCCCGGGGGAGGGACTGGAGCACTGAAGCTTTCTTT
CDR3 protein: CASSPRGRDWSTEAFF

V gene: TRBV9
J gene: TRBJ2-3
D gene: TRBD2
clone size: .
CDR3 DNA: TGTGCCAGCAGCGAGGCCCCCGGATCAGCGGGAAGGACAGATACGCAGTATTTT
CDR3 protein: CASSEAPGSAGRTDTQYF

V gene: TRBV5-1
J gene: TRBJ2-1
D gene: TRBD2
clone size: few
CDR3 DNA: TGCGCCAGCAGCCCGGGCGGGGGGCTCGAGCAGTTCTTC
CDR3 protein: CASSPGGGLEQFF

V gene: TRBV19
J gene: TRBJ2-7
D gene: TRBD2
clone size: .
CDR3 DNA: TGTGCCAGTAGTAACCAACTAGCGGACGACATATACGAGCAGTACTTC
CDR3 protein: CASSNQLADDIYEQYF

V gene: TRBV30
J gene: TRBJ2-1
D gene: .
clone size: .
CDR3 DNA: TGTGCCTGGAGTGTACTAGGCTTCTACAATGAGCAGTTCTTC
CDR3 protein: CAWSVLGFYNEQFF

V gene: TRBV6-5
J gene: TRBJ2-7
D gene: TRBD1
clone size: .
CDR3 DNA: TGTGCCAGCAGTTACTCTTCAGGGGGCTACGAGCAGTACTTC
CDR3 protein: CASSYSSGGYEQYF

V gene: TRBV11-2
J gene: TRBJ2-1
D gene: TRBD2
clone size: few
CDR3 DNA: TGTGCCAGCAGCTTAGGACTAGCGGGTATGGAGTTCTTC
CDR3 protein: CASSLGLAGMEFF

V gene: TRBV6-4
J gene: TRBJ2-5
D gene: TRBD2
clone size: .
CDR3 DNA: TGTGCCAGCAGCGCGGGACTAGCGGCCAGGGAGACCCAGTACTTC
CDR3 protein: CASSAGLAARETQYF

V gene: TRBV12-5
J gene: TRBJ2-7
D gene: .
clone size: .
CDR3 DNA: TGTGCTAGTGGTTTGGTACGTCCAGGGCCCAGCTCCTACGAGCAGTACTTC
CDR3 protein: CASGLVRPGPSSYEQYF

V gene: TRBV5-4
J gene: TRBJ2-5
D gene: .
clone size: few
CDR3 DNA: TGTGCCAGCAGCTTCAACCAAGAGACCCAGTACTTC
CDR3 protein: CASSFNQETQYF

V gene: TRBV6-6
J gene: TRBJ1-5
D gene: .
clone size: .
CDR3 DNA: TGTGCCAGCAGTCACCCGGACAGCGTGGGACAGCCCCAGCATTTT
CDR3 protein: CASSHPDSVGQPQHF

V gene: TRBV7-9
J gene: TRBJ1-2
D gene: .
clone size: .
CDR3 DNA: TGTTCCAGCAGTGCTCAGGACGGCCGGGGTGGCTACACCTTC
CDR3 protein: CSSSAQDGRGGYTF

V gene: TRBV6-4
J gene: TRBJ1-4
D gene: .
clone size: once
CDR3 DNA: TGTGCCAGCAGTGACCAATACCGGAGAGTTGCAACTAATGAAAAACTGTTTTTT
CDR3 protein: CASSDQYRRVATNEKLFF

V gene: TRBV6-1
J gene: TRBJ2-5
D gene: TRBD2
clone size: .
CDR3 DNA: TGTGCCAGCAGCCCCGGGAGGAAAGAGACCCAGTACTTC
CDR3 protein: CASSPGRKETQYF

V gene: TRBV7-8
J gene: TRBJ2-7
D gene: TRBD2
clone size: .
CDR3 DNA: TGTGCCAGCAGCTTAGCACTGGGGGGGACCTACGAGCAGTACTTC
CDR3 protein: CASSLALGGTYEQYF

V gene: TRBV19
J gene: TRBJ2-3
D gene: .
clone size: .
CDR3 DNA: TGTGCCAGTAGTTCTAGGTACACAGATACGCAGTATTTT
CDR3 protein: CASSSRYTDTQYF

V gene: TRBV5-1
J gene: TRBJ2-7
D gene: .
clone size: .
CDR3 DNA: TGCGCCAGCAGCTTGGCCCCTCTGATAGAGGGCTCCTACGAGCAGTACTTC
CDR3 protein: CASSLAPLIEGSYEQYF

V gene: TRBV29-1
J gene: TRBJ2-1
D gene: TRBD2
clone size: .
CDR3 DNA: TGCAGCGGAGTTATAGCGGGGCCTGGTTTCTCCTACAATGAGCAGTTCTTC
CDR3 protein: CSGVIAGPGFSYNEQFF

V gene: TRBV4-2
J gene: TRBJ1-1
D gene: .
clone size: .
CDR3 DNA: TGTGCCAGCAGCCCAGGGAACACTGAAGCTTTCTTT
CDR3 protein: CASSPGNTEAFF

V gene: TRBV9
J gene: TRBJ1-1
D gene: .
clone size: .
CDR3 DNA: TGTGCCAGCAGCGTAGGGAGCGTCGGGACTGAAGCTTTCTTT
CDR3 protein: CASSVGSVGTEAFF